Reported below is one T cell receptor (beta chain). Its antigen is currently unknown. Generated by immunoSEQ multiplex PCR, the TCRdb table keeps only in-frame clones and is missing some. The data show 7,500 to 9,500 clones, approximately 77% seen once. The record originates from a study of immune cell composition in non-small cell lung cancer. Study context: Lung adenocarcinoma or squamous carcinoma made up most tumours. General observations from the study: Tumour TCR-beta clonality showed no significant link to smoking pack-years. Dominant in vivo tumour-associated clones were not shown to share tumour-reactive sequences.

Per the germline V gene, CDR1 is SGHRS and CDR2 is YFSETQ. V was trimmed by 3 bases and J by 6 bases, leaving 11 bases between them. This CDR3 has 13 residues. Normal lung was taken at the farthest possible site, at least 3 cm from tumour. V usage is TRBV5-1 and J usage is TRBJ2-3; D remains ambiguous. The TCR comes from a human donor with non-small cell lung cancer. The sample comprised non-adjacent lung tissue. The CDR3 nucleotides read TGCGCCAGCAGCTCCCCTCCGGTGGATACGCAGTATTTT. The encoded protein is CASSSPPVDTQYF.